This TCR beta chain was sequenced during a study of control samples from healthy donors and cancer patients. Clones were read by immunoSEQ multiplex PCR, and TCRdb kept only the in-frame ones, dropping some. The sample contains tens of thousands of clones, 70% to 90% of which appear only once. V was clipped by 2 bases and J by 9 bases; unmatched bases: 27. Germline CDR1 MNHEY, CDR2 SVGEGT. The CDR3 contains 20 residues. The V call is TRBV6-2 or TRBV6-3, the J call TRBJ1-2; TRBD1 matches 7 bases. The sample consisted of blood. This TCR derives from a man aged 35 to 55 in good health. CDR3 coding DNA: TGTGCCAGCAGTTACGGGGACAGCCAATATCTAACTATGAGTCGCGTTAGCTACACCTTC. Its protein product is CASSYGDSQYLTMSRVSYTF.